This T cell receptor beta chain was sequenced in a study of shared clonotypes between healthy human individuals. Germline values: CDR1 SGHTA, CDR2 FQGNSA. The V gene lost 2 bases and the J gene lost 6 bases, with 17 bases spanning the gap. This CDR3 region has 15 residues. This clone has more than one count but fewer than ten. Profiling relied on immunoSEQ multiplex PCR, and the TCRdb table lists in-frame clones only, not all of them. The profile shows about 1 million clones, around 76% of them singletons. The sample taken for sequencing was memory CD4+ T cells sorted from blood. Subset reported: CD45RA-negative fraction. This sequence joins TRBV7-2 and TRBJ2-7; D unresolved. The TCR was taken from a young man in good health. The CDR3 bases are TGTGCCAGCAGCTTATCCGGGCCGTCCTTTGGCGAGCAGTACTTC. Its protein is CASSLSGPSFGEQYF.